Sequencing of this T cell receptor (beta chain) was carried out in a study of blood T cell repertoires in COVID-19. Study-level information: Researchers got acute and convalescent COVID-19 samples from the United States, Italy and Spain.

Original processing methods: Researchers report that nucleated cell counts were estimated from reference gene primer amplification. This table comes from immunoSEQ multiplex PCR, and its TCRdb copy is limited to in-frame clones, with some not included. V and J calls plus clone size are reproduced from that table; the DNA served to infer D and trimming. The repertoire consists of 100,000 to 150,000 clones, with about 81% occurring once and the leading ten covering 3.5% to 4.5%. This clone was counted only a few times. The ends were cut back, 3 bases at V and 0 bases at J, with 8 bases in the middle. Germline V gene lookup returns CDR1 DFQATT and CDR2 SNEGSKA (reference sequence). The CDR3 length is 13 residues.

The source is a woman in her fifties or sixties with acute or convalescent COVID-19. The sequenced sample was peripheral blood. J is TRBJ1-2 and V is TRBV20-1, with no clear D. DNA of the CDR3: TGCAGTGCTAGTCCCAGCGCTAACTATGGCTACACCTTC. Encoded protein: CSASPSANYGYTF.